These T cell receptor beta chains were read from a single sample in a study of T cell clonotyping in hematopoietic cell transplantation. Profiled with immunoSEQ multiplex PCR; TCRdb holds only in-frame clones, not every one. This table holds 45,000 to 60,000 clones, just over 85% found once. The sequences come from peripheral blood mononuclear cells, collected before stem cell transplant. These TCRs come from a man in his 60s with biphenotypic leukemia. Some clones in this sample may be carry-over from other donors' samples. Both conserved end residues are part of each CDR3. The order of the fields is clone size, V gene, J gene, D gene, CDR3 protein, CDR3 DNA. A D gene is named only where the DNA matches it firmly. Only part of the rows carry a size: once, few, many, or a class if the clone is expanded.

abundance: few
v_gene: TRBV5-1
j_gene: TRBJ1-2
d_gene: TRBD1
CDR3aa: CASSSSGTGGSYGYTF
CDR3nt: TGCGCCAGCAGCTCCTCCGGGACAGGGGGATCCTATGGCTACACCTTC

abundance: -
v_gene: TRBV2
j_gene: TRBJ1-4
d_gene: -
CDR3aa: CASRPGWRKLFF
CDR3nt: TGTGCCAGCAGGCCTGGGTGGCGGAAACTGTTTTTT

abundance: -
v_gene: TRBV30
j_gene: TRBJ2-1
d_gene: TRBD2
CDR3aa: CAWSVGRLAGGYEQFF
CDR3nt: TGTGCCTGGAGTGTGGGTAGACTAGCGGGAGGGTATGAGCAGTTCTTC

abundance: -
v_gene: TRBV5-1
j_gene: TRBJ2-2
d_gene: -
CDR3aa: CASSLVTGANTGELFF
CDR3nt: TGCGCCAGCAGCTTGGTAACAGGAGCGAACACCGGGGAGCTGTTTTTT

abundance: -
v_gene: TRBV10-1
j_gene: TRBJ2-3
d_gene: -
CDR3aa: CASGPQPFTQYF
CDR3nt: TGCGCCAGCGGTCCCCAACCGTTTACGCAGTATTTT

abundance: once
v_gene: TRBV7-9
j_gene: TRBJ2-1
d_gene: -
CDR3aa: CASNYLRVADNEQFF
CDR3nt: TGTGCCAGCAACTACCTTCGGGTAGCGGACAATGAGCAGTTCTTC

abundance: few
v_gene: TRBV2
j_gene: TRBJ2-2
d_gene: -
CDR3aa: CASSVLTGNTGELFF
CDR3nt: TGTGCCAGCAGTGTACTGACCGGGAACACCGGGGAGCTGTTTTTT

abundance: -
v_gene: TRBV9
j_gene: TRBJ2-7
d_gene: TRBD1
CDR3aa: CASSAADRQPYEQYF
CDR3nt: TGTGCCAGCAGCGCCGCGGACAGGCAACCCTACGAGCAGTACTTC

abundance: -
v_gene: TRBV2
j_gene: TRBJ2-2
d_gene: TRBD1
CDR3aa: CASSVQPGQGTYGGELFF
CDR3nt: TGTGCCAGCAGTGTACAACCGGGACAGGGAACCTACGGGGGGGAGCTGTTTTTT

abundance: -
v_gene: TRBV9
j_gene: TRBJ2-3
d_gene: -
CDR3aa: CASSVLGDTQYF
CDR3nt: TGTGCCAGCAGCGTCTTGGGAGATACGCAGTATTTT

abundance: -
v_gene: TRBV7-2
j_gene: TRBJ2-7
d_gene: -
CDR3aa: CASSLRAGSYEQYF
CDR3nt: TGTGCCAGCAGCTTAAGGGCAGGCTCCTACGAGCAGTACTTC

abundance: -
v_gene: TRBV30
j_gene: TRBJ1-1
d_gene: -
CDR3aa: CAWTRWGALNTEAFF
CDR3nt: TGTGCCTGGACCCGGTGGGGGGCCCTGAACACTGAAGCTTTCTTT

abundance: -
v_gene: TRBV28
j_gene: TRBJ1-2
d_gene: -
CDR3aa: CASSHLGQGYTF
CDR3nt: TGTGCCAGCAGCCACCTGGGGCAGGGCTACACCTTC

abundance: -
v_gene: TRBV5-1
j_gene: TRBJ1-4
d_gene: TRBD1
CDR3aa: CASSLASTGYEKLFF
CDR3nt: TGCGCCAGCAGCTTGGCCTCGACAGGGTATGAAAAACTGTTTTTT

abundance: -
v_gene: TRBV30
j_gene: TRBJ2-1
d_gene: -
CDR3aa: CAWSGRTTPYNEQFF
CDR3nt: TGTGCCTGGAGTGGCCGAACTACCCCCTACAATGAGCAGTTCTTC

abundance: -
v_gene: TRBV20-1
j_gene: TRBJ2-5
d_gene: -
CDR3aa: CSAQHQETQYF
CDR3nt: TGCAGTGCTCAGCATCAAGAGACCCAGTACTTC

abundance: few
v_gene: TRBV19
j_gene: TRBJ2-5
d_gene: -
CDR3aa: CASSGISGGGETQYF
CDR3nt: TGTGCCAGTAGCGGGATTAGCGGAGGGGGAGAGACCCAGTACTTC

abundance: few
v_gene: TRBV4-3
j_gene: TRBJ1-3
d_gene: -
CDR3aa: CASSRASSSGNTIYF
CDR3nt: TGCGCCAGCAGCCGGGCGTCCAGCTCTGGAAACACCATATATTTT

abundance: -
v_gene: TRBV28
j_gene: TRBJ1-2
d_gene: -
CDR3aa: CASSLFSGYGYTF
CDR3nt: TGTGCCAGCAGTTTATTCTCGGGATATGGCTACACCTTC

abundance: few
v_gene: TRBV28
j_gene: TRBJ1-2
d_gene: -
CDR3aa: CASSVRYYGYTF
CDR3nt: TGTGCCAGCTCTGTCCGGTACTATGGCTACACCTTC

abundance: -
v_gene: TRBV29-1
j_gene: TRBJ2-7
d_gene: TRBD2
CDR3aa: CSVADGRAPYEQYF
CDR3nt: TGCAGCGTTGCGGACGGGAGGGCCCCATACGAGCAGTACTTC

abundance: -
v_gene: TRBV4-3
j_gene: TRBJ2-7
d_gene: -
CDR3aa: CASSQDTPADEQYF
CDR3nt: TGCGCCAGCAGCCAAGATACACCGGCGGACGAGCAGTACTTC